These 31 T cell receptor beta chains came from one sample sequenced in a study of OX40 agonist ivuxolimab in advanced cancers. Only in-frame clones appear in the TCRdb table, and some are missing; sequencing was by immunoSEQ multiplex PCR. Among about 100,000 clones listed, 94% were seen once. Sequences were derived from CD4+ or CD8+ T cells sorted from blood, sampled in a trial of the OX40 agonist ivuxolimab. These receptor sequences come from an adult with an advanced solid tumor such as melanoma, head and neck, liver or kidney cancer.

The V and J genes are TRBV7-2 and TRBJ2-7, with 10 bases fitting TRBD1. V lost 3 bases to trimming and J lost 7 bases; unmatched junction nucleotides: 9. There are 15 residues in the CDR3. CDR1 and CDR2 from the germline V gene are SGHTA and FQGNSA. The CDR3 spells CASSFPGTGAAEQYF. CDR3 in DNA: TGTGCCAGCAGCTTCCCCGGGACAGGGGCGGCGGAGCAGTACTTC.

The rearrangement links TRBV20-1 to TRBJ2-1, with D perhaps TRBD1 or TRBD2 (6 bases each). The V end lost 5 bases, the J end lost 12 bases, and 14 bases lay between the germline ends. This CDR3 contains 11 residues. Germline V gene lookup returns CDR1 DFQATT and CDR2 SNEGSKA (reference sequence). DNA of the CDR3: TGCAGTGCTCTTCGGGGGCATGGGCAGTTCTTC. It encodes CSALRGHGQFF.

The V and J genes are TRBV6-6 and TRBJ1-2; a possible D gene is TRBD1 (5 bases). Germline CDR1 reads MNHNY; CDR2 reads SVGAGI (reference sequence). Trimming removed 2 bases at V and 3 bases at J, with 10 bases between. CDR3 size: 14 residues. The CDR3 reads CASSYGGLDYGYTF. The CDR3 nucleotides read TGTGCCAGCAGTTACGGGGGACTCGACTATGGCTACACCTTC.

The chain carries TRBV10-3 and TRBJ2-1, with TRBD2 matching 11 bases. Trimming cost V 3 bases and J 5 bases; bases outside gene matches: 6. CDR3 length: 16 amino acids. Per the germline V gene, CDR1 is ENHRY and CDR2 is SYGVKD. The CDR3 DNA is TGTGCCATCAGTGAAGGGGGGACTAGCGGTCACAATGAGCAGTTCTTC. This encodes CAISEGGTSGHNEQFF.

Regarding this clone: Other DNA sequences in this sample translate to the same CDR3. The chain carries TRBV28 and TRBJ2-7; maybe TRBD1 (6 bases). The V and J ends lost 5 bases and 0 bases respectively, with 11 bases between them. The CDR3 extends over 14 amino acids. Germline values: CDR1 MDHEN, CDR2 SYDVKM. CDR3 in amino acids: CASSGQPSSYEQYF. CDR3 nucleotides: TGTGCCAGCAGTGGACAGCCGAGCTCCTACGAGCAGTACTTC.

V is TRBV5-1 and J is TRBJ1-2; TRBD1 matches at 7 bases. The CDR3 consists of 15 residues. Germline V gene data show CDR1 as SGHRS and CDR2 as YFSETQ. The J segment lost 5 bases and the V segment lost 2 bases, leaving 9 bases of the junction unmatched. CDR3 bases: TGCGCCAGCAGCTTTGATAGGGGGCGCATGTATGGCTACACCTTC. Its protein is CASSFDRGRMYGYTF.

The V and J genes are TRBV4-2 and TRBJ2-7, with 7 bases lining up with TRBD1. The J segment lost 6 bases and the V segment lost 5 bases, leaving 10 bases of the junction unmatched. CDR1 is LGHNA, CDR2 YNFKEQ, per germline. CDR3 length equals 14 residues. This CDR3 is CASSSMTGWGEQYF. CDR3 nucleotides: TGTGCCAGCAGCTCAATGACAGGGTGGGGCGAGCAGTACTTC.

The J gene is TRBJ2-3, the V gene TRBV7-9; either TRBD1 or TRBD2 may fit D (5 bases each). Germline loops: CDR1 SEHNR, CDR2 FQNEAQ (reference sequence). CDR3 size: 14 residues. Trimming pared 7 bases from V and 6 bases from J, leaving 17 bases between. This CDR3 reads CASTSRTGTDTQYF. CDR3 sequence (DNA): TGTGCCAGCACCTCCCGAACCGGGACGGATACGCAGTATTTT.

The chain recombines TRBV18 with TRBJ1-2, with no clear D. Germline CDR1 reads KGHSH; CDR2 reads LQKENI. V gave up 0 bases and J gave up 2 bases, with 4 bases separating them. This CDR3 contains 13 residues. The CDR3 DNA is TGTGCCAGCTCACCACCGATGAACTATGGCTACACCTTC. Its protein product is CASSPPMNYGYTF.

Concerning this clone: The sample carries other DNA sequences with the same CDR3. The chain joins TRBV15 to TRBJ1-5; the D gene is possibly TRBD1 (5 bases). V dropped 0 bases and J dropped 2 bases, with 8 bases sitting between them. Per the germline V gene, CDR1 is LNHNV and CDR2 is YYDKDF (reference sequence). CDR3 length: 15 amino acids. The chain's CDR3 is CATSRDPGGNQPQHF. The CDR3 region has the DNA TGTGCCACCAGCAGAGACCCGGGGGGCAATCAGCCCCAGCATTTT.

This chain uses TRBV5-6 with TRBJ2-7; 9 bases are shared with TRBD1. V dropped 0 bases and J dropped 5; count of bases not matched to a gene: 12. From germline, CDR1 is SGHDT and CDR2 YYEEEE. The CDR3 consists of 17 residues. The DNA for the CDR3 is TGTGCCAGCAGCTTGGAGGTCTCCGGGACAGGGCAGGACGAGCAGTACTTC. Translating it yields CASSLEVSGTGQDEQYF.

The chain links TRBV6-1 to TRBJ2-7; possibly TRBD1 or TRBD2 for D (6 bases each). Trimming left V 7 bases short and J 3 bases short, with 16 bases between. CDR1 and CDR2 (germline): MNHNS, SASEGT. The CDR3 totals 14 residues. Written as DNA, the CDR3 is TGTGCCAGCACCTCCCGGGGGACACTCTACGAGCAGTACTTC. Translation gives CASTSRGTLYEQYF.

In this sample, this clone turned up once. This chain links TRBV4-2 with TRBJ1-5, with D uncertain. There are 13 residues in the CDR3. Germline CDR1 and CDR2: LGHNA and YNFKEQ. V lost 2 bases and J 8 bases, leaving 10 bases between the germline ends. CDR3 residues: CASSQRSVEPQHF. CDR3 nucleotide sequence: TGTGCCAGCAGCCAACGTAGCGTAGAGCCCCAGCATTTT.

V usage is TRBV15 and J usage is TRBJ2-2; D is perhaps TRBD1 or TRBD2 (5 bases each). This CDR3 spans 17 amino acids. The V gene lost 0 bases and the J gene lost 9 bases, with 20 bases spanning the gap. CDR1 and CDR2 (germline): LNHNV, YYDKDF (reference sequence). The CDR3 spells CATSRDRSRDRARELFF. Here the CDR3 DNA reads TGTGCCACCAGCAGAGATCGATCCCGGGACCGGGCCCGGGAGCTGTTTTTT.

This chain uses TRBV5-1 with TRBJ2-2; possible D gene TRBD1, 5 bases. V was shortened by 0 bases and J by 3 bases, with 6 bases between the two germline ends. CDR3 size: 14 residues. Germline V gene data show CDR1 as SGHRS and CDR2 as YFSETQ. The CDR3, as DNA: TGCGCCAGCAGCTTGGACAGGCACACCGGGGAGCTGTTTTTT. It codes for CASSLDRHTGELFF.

This chain connects TRBV9 to TRBJ2-1, with 12 nucleotides matching TRBD2. The CDR3 is 17 residues long. CDR1 is SGDLS, CDR2 YYNGEE, per germline. The trim removed 0 bases at V and 8 bases at J, leaving 9 bases unmatched. CDR3 in DNA: TGTGCCAGCAGCGTAGGAACTAGCGGGGGGCCCCTACATGAGCAGTTCTTC. This sequence encodes CASSVGTSGGPLHEQFF. The full variable domain, its missing parts supplied by reference TRBV9 and TRBJ2-1, is DSGVTQTPKHLITATGQRVTLRCSPRSGDLSVYWYQQSLDQGLQFLIQYYNGEERAKGNILERFSAQQFPDLHSELNLSSLELGDSALYFCASSVGTSGGPLHEQFFGPGTRLTVL.

The chain joins TRBV5-1 to TRBJ2-5; 8 nucleotides line up with TRBD1. The CDR3 extends over 15 amino acids. Germline CDR1 reads SGHRS; CDR2 reads YFSETQ. V was pared by 7 bases and J by 0 bases, with 8 bases of the junction left unmatched. The CDR3 is CASLTGTGHQETQYF. In DNA form, the CDR3 reads TGCGCCAGCTTAACCGGGACAGGACACCAAGAGACCCAGTACTTC.

This sequence joins TRBV28 and TRBJ1-5; 11 bases are shared with TRBD1. The CDR3 extends over 16 amino acids. Germline CDR1 MDHEN, CDR2 SYDVKM. The trim removed 1 base at V and 6 bases at J, leaving 5 bases unmatched. CDR3: CASSLSRTGGRQPQHF. CDR3 nucleotide sequence: TGTGCCAGCAGTTTATCACGGACAGGGGGCCGTCAGCCCCAGCATTTT.

V gene TRBV11-2 combines with J gene TRBJ1-2, with 8 bases identical to TRBD1. CDR3 length: 13 amino acids. The ends lost 4 bases at V and 4 bases at J; junction bases unmatched: 2. In germline, CDR1 is SGHAT, CDR2 FQNNGV. Here the CDR3 reads CASSSTGGYGYTF. CDR3 nucleotides: TGTGCCAGCAGCTCAACAGGGGGCTATGGCTACACCTTC. Full variable domain (outside the CDR3, taken from reference TRBV11-2 and TRBJ1-2): EAGVAQSPRYKIIEKRQSVAFWCNPISGHATLYWYQQILGQGPKLLIQFQNNGVVDDSQLPKDRFSAERLKGVDSTLKIQPAKLEDSAVYLCASSSTGGYGYTFGSGTRLTVV.

V and J are TRBV15 and TRBJ2-5; D is possibly TRBD2 (6 bases). The CDR3 totals 15 residues. Germline V gene data show CDR1 as LNHNV and CDR2 as YYDKDF (reference sequence). V gave up 2 bases and J gave up 2 bases, with 12 bases separating them. The CDR3 nucleotides are TGTGCCACCAGCAGACCCGGAGGGAGGCAAGAGACCCAGTACTTC. The encoded protein is CATSRPGGRQETQYF.

The rearrangement joins TRBV7-9 to TRBJ2-7; TRBD1 aligns across 11 bases. After removal of 1 base from V and 3 bases from J, the junction contained 5 bases not matched to a gene. CDR1 and CDR2 from the germline V gene are SEHNR and FQNEAQ (reference sequence). The CDR3 runs 16 residues. The CDR3 region has the DNA TGTGCCAGCAGCTTAGGGGACAGGGGGAGTCTCTACGAGCAGTACTTC. Protein sequence: CASSLGDRGSLYEQYF. Together with reference TRBV7-9 and TRBJ2-7, the CDR3 gives the full variable domain: DTGVSQNPRHKITKRGQNVTFRCDPISEHNRLYWYRQTLGQGPEFLTYFQNEAQLEKSRLLSDRFSAERPKGSFSTLEIQRTEQGDSAMYLCASSLGDRGSLYEQYFGPGTRLTVT.

This clone was detected only a few times. The rearrangement uses TRBV5-6 and TRBJ2-7; D unclear. This CDR3 contains 15 residues. Germline loops: CDR1 SGHDT, CDR2 YYEEEE. V gave up 0 bases and J gave up 2 bases, with 12 bases separating them. The CDR3 region has the DNA TGTGCCAGCAGCTTGGCGGGCAGAGCAACCTACGAGCAGTACTTC. Encoded protein: CASSLAGRATYEQYF.

The gene calls are TRBV29-1 and TRBJ1-2; tentatively, D is TRBD1 (6 bases). The V and J ends lost 7 bases and 5 bases respectively, with 17 bases between them. This CDR3 has 13 amino acids. Germline V lookup: CDR1 SQVTM, CDR2 ANQGSEA. CDR3 bases: TGCAGCGCCTCTACAGGGATGAATTATGGCTACACCTTC. This codes for CSASTGMNYGYTF. The full variable domain, rest sourced from reference TRBV29-1 and TRBJ1-2, is SAVISQKPSRDICQRGTSLTIQCQVDSQVTMMFWYRQQPGQSLTLIATANQGSEATYESGFVIDKFPISRPNLTFSTLTVSNMSPEDSSIYLCSASTGMNYGYTFGSGTRLTVV.

The CDR3 here is CASSYSTGARETQYF. The CDR3 DNA follows: TGTGCCAGCAGTTACTCGACAGGGGCGAGGGAGACCCAGTACTTC. The V call is TRBV6-5, the J call TRBJ2-5, with 8 bases matching TRBD1. CDR3 length: 15 residues. V lost 0 bases and J lost 5; bases outside the gene matches: 5. Germline lookup yields CDR1 MNHEY and CDR2 SVGAGI.

This chain links TRBV19 with TRBJ1-2; D may be TRBD1 (6 bases). Trimming left V 5 bases short and J 4 bases short, with 23 bases between. The length of the CDR3 is 17 residues. From germline, CDR1 is LNHDA and CDR2 SQIVND (reference sequence). CDR3 in amino acids: CASSPRGRGDVGYGYTF. CDR3 DNA sequence: TGTGCCAGTAGTCCCCGGGGCAGGGGTGACGTCGGCTATGGCTACACCTTC.

This chain joins TRBV30 and TRBJ2-4, with D tentatively TRBD1 or TRBD2 (5 bases each). CDR1 GTSNPN and CDR2 SVGIG come from the germline V gene (reference sequence). The V and J ends lost 0 bases and 2 bases respectively, with 14 bases between them. The length of the CDR3 is 16 residues. CDR3 residues: CAWSVGTLVTKNIQYF. CDR3 sequence (DNA): TGTGCCTGGAGTGTGGGGACCCTAGTAACCAAAAACATTCAGTACTTC.

This chain uses TRBV28 with TRBJ1-1; no clear D gene. Germline V gene lookup returns CDR1 MDHEN and CDR2 SYDVKM. Trimming took 6 bases from V and 6 from J, leaving 14 bases between them. The CDR3 consists of 13 residues. The CDR3 coding sequence is TGTGCCAGCAGACCTCGACAAAAATCTGAAGCTTTCTTT. As protein: CASRPRQKSEAFF.

The chain combines TRBV6-1 with TRBJ2-5; D may correspond to TRBD1 or TRBD2 (5 bases each). The DNA end favors TRBJ2-7, so the J call may be wrong. Germline V gene lookup returns CDR1 MNHNS and CDR2 SASEGT. This CDR3 is 14 amino acids long. Here the CDR3 DNA reads TGTGCCAGCAGTGGGGACCCGATATCCTACGAGCAGTACTTC. Amino acid sequence: CASSGDPISYEQYF.

The chain uses TRBV9 and TRBJ2-6; TRBD2 is a possible D gene (6 bases). The CDR3 runs 17 residues. The ends were cut back, 3 bases at V and 0 bases at J, with 13 bases in the middle. Germline-derived CDR1 and CDR2 are SGDLS and YYNGEE. The CDR3: CASSATGLSSGANVLTF. As DNA, the CDR3 is TGTGCCAGCAGCGCGACGGGACTCAGCTCTGGGGCCAACGTCCTGACTTTC.

The genes are TRBV28 and TRBJ1-3; 7 bases map to TRBD1. In germline, CDR1 is MDHEN, CDR2 SYDVKM. Trimming removed 6 bases from V and 7 bases from J; junction bases left unmatched: 12. CDR3 length: 15 residues. The CDR3, as DNA: TGTGCCAGCAGGGGGACAGAAGGGGGTAGGAACACCATATATTTT. Translated: CASRGTEGGRNTIYF.

The chain has TRBV5-4 and TRBJ1-3; possibly TRBD1 for D (5 bases). The V gene lost 0 bases and the J gene lost 1 base, with 11 bases spanning the gap. This CDR3 has 16 amino acids. Germline V gene data show CDR1 as SGHNT and CDR2 as YYREEE (reference sequence). DNA of the CDR3: TGTGCCAGCAGCTTGGGGGGGGTAAGGTCTGGAAACACCATATATTTT. It specifies CASSLGGVRSGNTIYF.